This T cell receptor beta chain derives from a study of blood T cell repertoires in COVID-19. Study-wide background: COVID-19 samples collected from the United States, Italy and Spain covered acute and convalescent phases. Sources were T cells, B-cell-depleted T cells, or PBMCs; the material itself was cDNA or gDNA.

The CDR3 covers 17 residues. The V end lost 4 bases, the J end lost 6 bases, and 25 bases lay between the germline ends. Germline V lookup: CDR1 MGHRA, CDR2 YSYEKL. Per the original data handling: It was from reference gene primer amplification that nucleated cell counts were estimated. Clones were read by immunoSEQ multiplex PCR, and TCRdb kept only the in-frame ones, dropping some. V and J calls and clone size come straight from that table; D and trimming were deduced from the DNA. The table records 150,000 to 200,000 clones, 79% of them present only once. This clonotype was sampled from a man between 60 and 75 years old with active or convalescent COVID-19. Material: peripheral blood. J is TRBJ2-7 and V is TRBV4-1; a possible D gene is TRBD1 (6 bases). The CDR3 loop reads CASSPRGPENMVSEQYF. In DNA, the CDR3 is TGCGCCAGCAGCCCCAGGGGCCCGGAAAATATGGTCTCCGAGCAGTACTTC.